This T cell receptor beta chain came from a study of blood T cell repertoires in COVID-19. Turning to the study itself: COVID-19 samples from acute and convalescent phases originated in the United States, Italy and Spain. From T cells, B-cell-depleted T cells, or PBMCs came the material, which was cDNA or gDNA.

Study processing details: Estimates of nucleated cell counts were drawn from the amplification of reference gene primers. Repertoires were generated with immunoSEQ multiplex PCR, while TCRdb's copy carries only in-frame clones and drops some. That table supplies the V and J calls and clone size; D and trimming were determined from the DNA. Seen here are 50,000 to 80,000 clones, 78% observed once, and the top ten hold 14%. Followed over time, Seattle patients had been enrolled while infection was active. The germline CDR1 and CDR2 sequences are SGHKS and YYEKEE (reference sequence). The CDR3 contains 15 residues. J lost 2 bases, V lost 2 bases, and 6 bases had no gene match.

J is TRBJ2-7 and V is TRBV5-5, with 8 bases aligning to TRBD2. The clonotype comes from a man aged 60 to 69 with COVID-19, enrolled during active disease. The sample was peripheral blood. The CDR3, as DNA: TGTGCCAGCAGCTTAGCCGGGACTAGTCCCTACGAGCAGTACTTC. It specifies CASSLAGTSPYEQYF.